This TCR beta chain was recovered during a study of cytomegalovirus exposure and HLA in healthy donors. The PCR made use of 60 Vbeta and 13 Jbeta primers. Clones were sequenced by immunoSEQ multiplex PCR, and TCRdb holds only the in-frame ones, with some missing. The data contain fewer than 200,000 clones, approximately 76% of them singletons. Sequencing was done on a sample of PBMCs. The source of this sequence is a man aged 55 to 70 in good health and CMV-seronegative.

The DNA of the CDR3 is TGTGCCAGCAGCCCTCCGCCAGGGGGCACCGAGCAGTACTTC. It is translated as CASSPPPGGTEQYF. The chain employs TRBV7-2 and TRBJ2-7, with 8 bases aligning to TRBD1. Per the germline V gene, CDR1 is SGHTA and CDR2 is FQGNSA. The V gene end was trimmed by 5 bases and the J gene end by 6 bases; junction bases not matched to a gene: 9. The length of the CDR3 is 14 residues.